The 27 T cell receptor beta chains reported below all come from one sample, sequenced in a study of T-cell reconstitution after alpha-beta-depleted transplantation in children. The authors prepared the TCRbeta library with unique molecular identifiers. TCRdb itself ran the PCR reads through MiXCR, one entry per CDR3 protein. The data hold more than 15,000 distinct CDR3 sequences, with around 12% observed a single time. Specimen: PBMCs, mostly from graft donor cells, collected 180 days after TCRalphabeta/CD19-depleted stem cell transplant. These receptors were obtained from a boy in the first two years of life who had a stem cell transplant for Wiskott-Aldrich syndrome, so the T cells may come from the graft donor.

There are many counts of this clonotype. The J gene is TRBJ1-1, the V gene TRBV20-1; no firm D call. V was trimmed by 0 bases and J by 4 bases, leaving 12 bases between them. The CDR3 contains 14 residues. Looked up from germline, CDR1 is DFQATT and CDR2 is SNEGSKA (reference sequence). In DNA form, the CDR3 reads TGCAGTGCTAGAGACCCCTCAGTGGGCACTGAAGCTTTCTTT. It yields the protein CSARDPSVGTEAFF.

V is TRBV25-1 and J is TRBJ2-5, with D perhaps matching TRBD2 (6 bases). This CDR3 has 18 residues. From germline, CDR1 is MGHDK and CDR2 SYGVNS. Trimming took 3 bases from V and 3 from J, leaving 23 bases between them. For the CDR3, the DNA is TGTGCCAGCAGTGACAAATATCTTGCGGGACTTATGGAAGAGACCCAGTACTTC. Protein: CASSDKYLAGLMEETQYF.

This clonotype was found a few times. J is TRBJ2-1 and V is TRBV7-6; 8 positions match TRBD2. The CDR3 sequence is 17 residues long. Germline lookup yields CDR1 SGHVS and CDR2 FNYEAQ. Unmatched junction bases numbered 13, after V lost 1 base and J lost 8 bases. The CDR3 loop reads CASSLGGAAGALYEQFF. The DNA of the CDR3 is TGTGCCAGCAGCTTAGGCGGGGCAGCGGGAGCTTTGTATGAGCAGTTCTTC. Together with reference TRBV7-6 and TRBJ2-1, the CDR3 gives the full variable domain: GAGVSQSPRYKVTKRGQDVALRCDPISGHVSLYWYRQALGQGPEFLTYFNYEAQQDKSGLPNDRFSAERPEGSISTLTIQRTEQRDSAMYRCASSLGGAAGALYEQFFGPGTRLTVL.

The rearrangement uses TRBV20-1 and TRBJ2-7, with no clear D. Trimming removed 6 bases from V and 2 bases from J, with 14 bases in between. CDR1 is DFQATT, CDR2 SNEGSKA, per germline (reference sequence). The CDR3 length is 13 residues. CDR3 in DNA: TGCAGTGCGAGGAAAGCCGTAACCTACGAGCAGTACTTC. Its translation: CSARKAVTYEQYF.

This clonotype was detected a few times. This chain uses TRBV9 with TRBJ1-1; no clear D gene. Germline CDR1 SGDLS, CDR2 YYNGEE. The CDR3 loop spans 12 amino acids. The V and J ends lost 3 bases and 1 base respectively, with 4 bases between them. DNA of the CDR3: TGTGCCAGCAGCGGCCAGAACACTGAAGCTTTCTTT. Translation: CASSGQNTEAFF.

The chain combines TRBV5-8 with TRBJ1-6; D is ambiguous. Trimming stripped 1 base from V and 5 bases from J, with 7 bases between. The CDR3 is 14 amino acids. CDR1 and CDR2 (germline): SGHTS, YDEGEE. CDR3 sequence reads: CASSLTANNSPLHF. DNA of the CDR3: TGTGCCAGCAGCTTGACAGCGAATAATTCACCCCTCCACTTT.

This clonotype was counted at least ten times. The chain links TRBV7-9 to TRBJ1-2; D remains ambiguous. Trimming cost V 7 bases and J 8 bases, with 14 bases left between them. The length of the CDR3 is 12 residues. The germline gives CDR1 SEHNR, CDR2 FQNEAQ (reference sequence). The CDR3: CASTPPSMGYTF. The CDR3 region has the DNA TGTGCCAGCACCCCCCCGTCTATGGGCTACACCTTC.

In this sample, this clonotype turned up many times. The genes are TRBV5-1 and TRBJ2-2; D possibly uses TRBD1 or TRBD2 (5 bases each). There are 15 residues in the CDR3. Trimming shortened V by 1 base and J by 5 bases, and 12 bases separated the two germline ends. The germline V gene has CDR1 SGHRS and CDR2 YFSETQ. For the CDR3, the DNA is TGCGCCAGCAGCTTGTTGTTCGGGGCTACCGGGGAGCTGTTTTTT. Translated: CASSLLFGATGELFF.

This clonotype was recorded at least ten times. V is TRBV7-9 and J is TRBJ2-3; no clear D. Germline V gene sequence: CDR1 SEHNR, CDR2 FQNEAQ (reference sequence). This CDR3 region has 15 residues. Trimming took 2 bases from V and 2 from J, leaving 11 bases between them. CDR3: CASSLRRALTDTQYF. CDR3 nucleotides: TGTGCCAGCAGCTTAAGGCGAGCCCTCACAGATACGCAGTATTTT.

There are many counts of this clonotype. The CDR3 DNA follows: TGTGCCAGCACCCCGGGACACTCCTACGAGCAGTACTTC. As protein: CASTPGHSYEQYF. J is TRBJ2-7 and V is TRBV28; TRBD1 might be the D (6 bases). This CDR3 comprises 13 residues. Germline-derived CDR1 and CDR2 are MDHEN and SYDVKM. Trimming pared 7 bases from V and 0 bases from J, leaving 10 bases between.

In its sample, this clonotype was seen a few times. The chain recombines TRBV28 with TRBJ2-5; 8 nucleotides match TRBD1. The CDR3 covers 12 residues. Germline V lookup: CDR1 MDHEN, CDR2 SYDVKM. V was clipped by 10 bases and J by 4 bases; unmatched bases: 5. CDR3 residues: CATIQGGETQYF. CDR3 DNA: TGTGCCACCATACAGGGGGGAGAGACCCAGTACTTC.

In this sample, this clonotype turned up a few times. The chain has TRBV10-3 and TRBJ2-5, with D maybe TRBD1 (5 bases). This CDR3 spans 14 amino acids. Germline V gene sequence: CDR1 ENHRY, CDR2 SYGVKD. V lost 0 bases, J lost 5 bases, and 10 bases lay in between. CDR3 DNA: TGTGCCATCAGTGAGTCCCAGGGCGGTGAGACCCAGTACTTC. The encoded protein is CAISESQGGETQYF.

The J gene is TRBJ2-7, the V gene TRBV18; a possible D gene is TRBD2 (5 bases). This CDR3 contains 14 residues. V lost 1 base and J 2 bases, leaving 9 bases between the germline ends. CDR1 is KGHSH, CDR2 LQKENI, per germline. Written as DNA, the CDR3 is TGTGCCAGCTCACCACTGAGGGCCGCCTACGAGCAGTACTTC. It is translated as CASSPLRAAYEQYF.

The chain has TRBV6-2 or TRBV6-3 and TRBJ2-1, with 8 bases aligning to TRBD2. Trimming at V came to 6 bases and at J to 4 bases, leaving 8 bases not matched to a gene. This CDR3 region has 15 residues. Germline loops: CDR1 MNHEY, CDR2 SVGEGT. The CDR3 loop is CASSLAGIFYNEQFF. CDR3 nucleotides: TGTGCCAGCAGCCTAGCGGGTATATTTTACAATGAGCAGTTCTTC.

This clonotype has ten or more counts. This rearrangement joins TRBV25-1 to TRBJ2-5; no firm D call. Germline CDR1 reads MGHDK; CDR2 reads SYGVNS. The CDR3 loop spans 14 amino acids. V was trimmed by 1 base and J by 3 bases, leaving 9 bases between them. The CDR3 sequence: CASSEFGREETQYF. For the CDR3, the DNA is TGTGCCAGCAGTGAATTCGGGCGTGAAGAGACCCAGTACTTC. Supplemented by reference TRBV25-1 and TRBJ2-5, the full variable domain reads EADIYQTPRYLVIGTGKKITLECSQTMGHDKMYWYQQDPGMELHLIHYSYGVNSTEKGDLSSESTVSRIRTEHFPLTLESARPSHTSQYLCASSEFGREETQYFGPGTRLLVL.

V and J are TRBV10-3 and TRBJ2-1; TRBD2 aligns across 11 bases. The CDR3 has 14 amino acids. The germline V gene has CDR1 ENHRY and CDR2 SYGVKD. J was trimmed by 6 bases and V by 7 bases; bases with no gene match: 5. As DNA, the CDR3 is TGTGCCATCATCCTTACTAGCGGGAGCAATGAGCAGTTCTTC. It is translated as CAIILTSGSNEQFF.

With respect to this clonotype: A much larger clone differs by one base, so this may be a read error. The V call is TRBV28, the J call TRBJ2-6; possible D gene TRBD1, 5 bases. This CDR3 is built from 14 residues. Looked up from germline, CDR1 is MDHEN and CDR2 is SYDVKM. The DNA for the CDR3 is TGTGCCAGCAGTTTACGATCTGGGGCCAACGGCCTGACTTTC. Protein product: CASSLRSGANGLTF.

This clonotype occurred a few times. The chain links TRBV2 to TRBJ2-1; 9 positions match TRBD1. The V gene's germline CDR1 is SNHLY and CDR2 FYNNEI. The CDR3 is 16 amino acids. Losses at the gene ends were 2 bases for V and 7 bases for J; bases not matched to a gene: 9. CDR3 in amino acids: CASSETGQGGPNEQFF. CDR3 DNA sequence: TGTGCCAGCAGTGAAACGGGACAGGGAGGGCCTAATGAGCAGTTCTTC.

This clonotype has more than one count but fewer than ten. J is TRBJ1-6 and V is TRBV10-2; 8 bases are a match to TRBD1. With 4 bases clipped from V and 8 bases from J, the junction kept 10 bases outside the gene matches. The CDR3 spans 16 residues. Germline-derived CDR1 and CDR2 are WSHSY and SAAADI. CDR3 nucleotides: TGCGCCAGCAGTGGAATCGACAGGGGAGGCTATTCACCCCTCCACTTT. Amino acid sequence: CASSGIDRGGYSPLHF.

In its sample, this clonotype was seen a few times. J is TRBJ2-7 and V is TRBV5-1; D perhaps matches TRBD1 (5 bases). The germline V gene encodes CDR1 SGHRS and CDR2 YFSETQ. CDR3 size: 15 residues. The germline V and J ends were trimmed by 0 bases and 0 bases, with 10 bases remaining between them. This CDR3 is CASSLVADSSYEQYF. The CDR3 bases are TGCGCCAGCAGCTTGGTAGCCGACAGCTCCTACGAGCAGTACTTC.

The chain joins TRBV7-9 to TRBJ1-5; D uncertain. Germline V gene sequence: CDR1 SEHNR, CDR2 FQNEAQ (reference sequence). Trimming left V 2 bases short and J 6 bases short, with 5 bases between. The CDR3 has 12 amino acids. The CDR3 DNA is TGTGCCAGCAGCTTATTCGGTCAGCCCCAGCATTTT. It encodes CASSLFGQPQHF.

This clonotype was recorded many times. The chain has TRBV7-6 and TRBJ2-5; 8 bases line up with TRBD2. Trimming cost V 5 bases and J 2 bases; bases outside gene matches: 13. CDR3 length: 17 amino acids. Per germline, CDR1 SGHVS and CDR2 FNYEAQ. The CDR3 nucleotides read TGTGCCAGCAGCCTACGGGTAGCGGGGTATCAACAAGAGACCCAGTACTTC. This gives the protein CASSLRVAGYQQETQYF.

In its sample, this clonotype was seen many times. This chain uses TRBV28 with TRBJ1-2; D is undetermined. Germline lookup yields CDR1 MDHEN and CDR2 SYDVKM. CDR3 size: 14 residues. V was pared by 3 bases and J by 8 bases, with 16 bases between. As DNA, the CDR3 is TGTGCCAGCAGTTTTCCCTCGGGGTTGGGGGGCTACACCTTC. It translates to CASSFPSGLGGYTF.

The CDR3 loop is CAWSVRTSGVYNEQFF. The DNA for the CDR3 is TGTGCCTGGAGTGTTAGGACTAGCGGGGTCTACAATGAGCAGTTCTTC. The chain couples TRBV30 to TRBJ2-1, with 12 nucleotides matching TRBD2. Trimming cost V 0 bases and J 3 bases; bases outside gene matches: 3. This CDR3 has 16 amino acids. Germline V CDR1 and CDR2: GTSNPN, SVGIG (reference sequence).

This clonotype has ten or more counts. V gene TRBV6-2 or TRBV6-3 combines with J gene TRBJ1-5; D is unresolved. The CDR3 loop spans 14 amino acids. Trimming removed 6 bases from V and 4 bases from J, with 13 bases in between. Germline V gene lookup returns CDR1 MNHEY and CDR2 SVGEGT. CDR3 sequence: CASSKGTGNQPQHF. The DNA of the CDR3 is TGTGCCAGCAGCAAAGGAACCGGGAATCAGCCCCAGCATTTT.

This rearrangement joins TRBV9 to TRBJ2-1; 11 bases are shared with TRBD2. The CDR3 runs 18 residues. The V segment lost 3 bases and the J segment 0 bases; nucleotides outside the gene matches: 8. The germline CDR1 and CDR2 sequences are SGDLS and YYNGEE. This chain's CDR3 is CASSETLAGGSSYNEQFF. The CDR3 DNA reads TGTGCCAGCAGCGAAACTCTAGCGGGAGGATCCTCCTACAATGAGCAGTTCTTC.

This sequence joins TRBV2 and TRBJ2-7; TRBD2 is a possible D gene (5 bases). CDR1 and CDR2 (germline): SNHLY, FYNNEI. There are 13 residues in the CDR3. Trimming took off 6 bases at V and 6 bases at J, with 15 bases between the two ends. In DNA, the CDR3 is TGTGCCAGCAGCCCACCCCTAGCCTCCGAGCAGTACTTC. Its protein is CASSPPLASEQYF.